These 10 T cell receptor beta chains were all obtained from the same sample, sequenced in a study of T cell repertoires in cytomegalovirus infection. TCRdb ran MiXCR on the reads and lists one entry per CDR3 protein. The sample carries about 260,000 distinct CDR3 sequences, roughly 15% recorded once. Sequenced: PBMCs. Every receptor here comes from a human donor in good health (CMV status not recorded). Some clones in this sample may be carry-over from other donors' samples.

This chain uses TRBV20-1 with TRBJ1-5; no firm D call. With 0 bases removed from V and 2 bases from J, the gap between germline ends came to 8 bases. Germline CDR1 reads DFQATT; CDR2 reads SNEGSKA (reference sequence). The CDR3 covers 14 residues. The CDR3 sequence: CSARDAWGNQPQHF. The DNA of the CDR3 is TGCAGTGCTAGAGACGCCTGGGGCAATCAGCCCCAGCATTTT.

This clonotype was detected only a few times. V usage is TRBV12-3 or TRBV12-4 and J usage is TRBJ1-1, with D possibly TRBD1 on 6 matching bases. This CDR3 has 14 residues. V was trimmed by 6 bases and J by 3 bases, leaving 14 bases between them. DNA for the CDR3: TGTGCCAGCAGACCAGGGGAGGGGTACACTGAAGCTTTCTTT. Translated, it gives CASRPGEGYTEAFF.

This clonotype showed up just a few times. The chain joins TRBV28 to TRBJ2-5, with D perhaps matching TRBD1 or TRBD2 (5 bases each). CDR3 length: 16 residues. Germline V CDR1 and CDR2: MDHEN, SYDVKM. V dropped 6 bases and J dropped 5 bases, with 22 bases sitting between them. CDR3 nucleotides: TGTGCCAGCAGCCAGGAGGCCGAGGGGATTCGGGAGACCCAGTACTTC. Its protein product is CASSQEAEGIRETQYF.

This clonotype has just a few counts. This chain joins TRBV14 and TRBJ2-7, with 7 bases matching TRBD1. Losses at the gene ends were 5 bases for V and 0 bases for J; bases not matched to a gene: 10. Germline V gene sequence: CDR1 SGHDN, CDR2 FVKESK. The CDR3 is made up of 16 amino acids. CDR3 nucleotide sequence: TGTGCCAGCAGCGCATGGGACAGTTCAAGCTCCTACGAGCAGTACTTC. Translation gives CASSAWDSSSSYEQYF.

This clonotype was detected ten times or more. The chain has TRBV6-2 or TRBV6-3 and TRBJ2-7; 7 bases agree with TRBD2. The CDR3 runs 18 residues. With 0 bases clipped from V and 0 bases from J, the junction kept 11 bases outside the gene matches. Germline V gives CDR1 MNHEY, CDR2 SVGEGT. CDR3 sequence: CASSYSVGGAGYSYEQYF. The DNA for the CDR3 is TGTGCCAGCAGTTACTCCGTGGGGGGAGCGGGGTACTCCTACGAGCAGTACTTC.

This clonotype was detected ten times or more. The V gene is TRBV12-3 or TRBV12-4, the J gene TRBJ1-2; D uncertain. There are 13 residues in the CDR3. Between the trimmed V and J ends, which lost 5 bases and 2 bases, there was a span of 9 bases. The CDR3 region is CASSPIGNYGYTF. The CDR3 DNA is TGTGCCAGCAGTCCTATAGGGAACTATGGCTACACCTTC.

V gene TRBV19 combines with J gene TRBJ2-7, with 9 bases identical to TRBD2. This CDR3 is 16 amino acids long. V lost 3 bases and J lost 7; bases outside the gene matches: 13. Germline CDR1 LNHDA, CDR2 SQIVND (reference sequence). The CDR3 coding sequence is TGTGCCAGTAGTATTTATTTCGGGCTAGCGGGGAAGGAGCAGTACTTC. It is translated as CASSIYFGLAGKEQYF.

In this sample, this clonotype turned up many times. V usage is TRBV7-2 and J usage is TRBJ2-2; weak D call: TRBD1 (6 bases). CDR3 length: 15 residues. From germline, CDR1 is SGHTA and CDR2 FQGNSA. V shed 5 bases and J shed 4 bases, with 14 bases lying between them. The CDR3 DNA reads as TGTGCCAGCAGCGTGCGAGGGGGTTCCACCGGGGAGCTGTTTTTT. Translated: CASSVRGGSTGELFF.

The chain has TRBV19 and TRBJ2-1; D possibly matches TRBD1 or TRBD2 (5 bases each). Germline V gene lookup returns CDR1 LNHDA and CDR2 SQIVND (reference sequence). CDR3 length: 16 residues. Between the trimmed V and J ends, which lost 4 bases and 0 bases, there was a span of 13 bases. The CDR3 loop reads CASSSPGRSSYNEQFF. The CDR3 DNA reads TGTGCCAGTAGTAGCCCGGGACGGAGCTCCTACAATGAGCAGTTCTTC.

The chain has TRBV2 and TRBJ2-7, with TRBD2 matching 7 bases. J was trimmed by 4 bases and V by 8 bases; bases with no gene match: 8. Germline loops: CDR1 SNHLY, CDR2 FYNNEI. The CDR3 is made up of 13 amino acids. CDR3 DNA: TGTGCCAGCTTCCTCGCTAGCGGTTACGAGCAGTACTTC. This translates into CASFLASGYEQYF.